The TCR beta chain under discussion was sequenced for a study of cytomegalovirus exposure and HLA in healthy donors. Study-level results: The TCR clusters that emerged in the first cohort tended, a later analysis found, to co-occur in the 120 validation repertoires. Most TCR sequences were rare, but some public TCRs occurred in many donors. Cytomegalovirus-associated TCR beta chains were listed, numbering 150 to 200.

It was the approximately 120-subject validation cohort, separate from the approximately 670-subject first cohort, to which the donors belonged. V was pared by 1 base and J by 1 base, with 6 bases of the junction left unmatched. This CDR3 is built from 16 residues. Germline values: CDR1 MDHEN, CDR2 SYDVKM. Details on this clone: The antigen remains undetermined.

The table came from immunoSEQ multiplex PCR; TCRdb's copy has only in-frame clones and leaves some out. This table has 100,000 to 150,000 clones, roughly 87% appearing once. This clonotype originated in a woman aged 18-29 years in good health and CMV-seronegative. The chain combines TRBV28 with TRBJ2-5, with 7 bases lining up with TRBD2. Sequenced: PBMCs. The CDR3 DNA reads as TGTGCCAGCAGTTTATCCGAATGGGGGGGCCAAGAGACCCAGTACTTC. This encodes CASSLSEWGGQETQYF.